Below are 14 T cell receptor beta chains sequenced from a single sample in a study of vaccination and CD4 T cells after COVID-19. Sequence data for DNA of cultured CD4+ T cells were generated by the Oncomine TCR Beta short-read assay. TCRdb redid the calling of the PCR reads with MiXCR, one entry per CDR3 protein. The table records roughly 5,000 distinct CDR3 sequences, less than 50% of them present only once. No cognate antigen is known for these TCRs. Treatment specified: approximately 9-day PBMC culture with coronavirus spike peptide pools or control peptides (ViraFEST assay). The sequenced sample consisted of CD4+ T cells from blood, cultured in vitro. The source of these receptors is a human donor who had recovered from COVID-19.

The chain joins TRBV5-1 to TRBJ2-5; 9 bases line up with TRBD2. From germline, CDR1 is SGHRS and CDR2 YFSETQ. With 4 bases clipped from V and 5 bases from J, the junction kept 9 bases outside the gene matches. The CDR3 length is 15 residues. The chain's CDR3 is CASSLLAGAGETQYF. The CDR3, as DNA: TGCGCCAGCAGCCTCTTAGCGGGAGCTGGGGAGACCCAGTACTTC.

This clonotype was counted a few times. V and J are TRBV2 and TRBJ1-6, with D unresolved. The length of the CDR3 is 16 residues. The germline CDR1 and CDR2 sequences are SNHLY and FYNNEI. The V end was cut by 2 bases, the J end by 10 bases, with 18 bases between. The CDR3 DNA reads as TGTGCCAGCAGTGAACGGAGGGTCGGGGTGTCATCACCCCTCCACTTT. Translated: CASSERRVGVSSPLHF.

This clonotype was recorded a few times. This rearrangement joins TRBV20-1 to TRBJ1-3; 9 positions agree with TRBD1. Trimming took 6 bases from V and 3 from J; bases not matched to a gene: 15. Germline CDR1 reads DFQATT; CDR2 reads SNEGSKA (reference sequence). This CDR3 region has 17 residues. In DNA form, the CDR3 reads TGCAGTGCAGGGGGACAGGGTGTAAATTCGCGTGGAAACACCATATATTTT. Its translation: CSAGGQGVNSRGNTIYF.

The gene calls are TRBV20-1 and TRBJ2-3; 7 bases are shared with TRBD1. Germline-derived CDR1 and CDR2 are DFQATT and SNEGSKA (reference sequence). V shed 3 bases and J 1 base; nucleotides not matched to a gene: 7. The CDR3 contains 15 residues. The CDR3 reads CSASYEGAGTDTQYF. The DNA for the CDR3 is TGCAGTGCTAGTTATGAGGGGGCGGGCACAGATACGCAGTATTTT.

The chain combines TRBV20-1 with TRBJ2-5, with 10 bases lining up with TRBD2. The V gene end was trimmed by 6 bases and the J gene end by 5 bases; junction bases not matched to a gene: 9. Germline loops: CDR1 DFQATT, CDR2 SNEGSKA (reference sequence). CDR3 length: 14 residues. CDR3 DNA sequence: TGCAGTGCCCTCCCTAGCGGGAGTTGGGAGACCCAGTACTTC. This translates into CSALPSGSWETQYF.

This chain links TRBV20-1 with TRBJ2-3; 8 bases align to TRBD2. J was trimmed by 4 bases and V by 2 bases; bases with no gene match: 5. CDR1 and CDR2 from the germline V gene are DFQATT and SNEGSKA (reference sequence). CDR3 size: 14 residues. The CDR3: CSARPTAGADTQYF. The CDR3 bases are TGCAGTGCTAGACCTACAGCGGGAGCAGATACGCAGTATTTT.

The CDR3 coding sequence is TGTGCCAGCGGCCTCGGGGGGGCCACAGATACGCAGTATTTT. This sequence encodes CASGLGGATDTQYF. The chain has TRBV6-4 and TRBJ2-3, with 8 positions matching TRBD2. With 8 bases clipped from V and 2 bases from J, the junction kept 6 bases outside the gene matches. Germline values: CDR1 MRHNA, CDR2 SNTAGT. The CDR3 extends over 14 amino acids.

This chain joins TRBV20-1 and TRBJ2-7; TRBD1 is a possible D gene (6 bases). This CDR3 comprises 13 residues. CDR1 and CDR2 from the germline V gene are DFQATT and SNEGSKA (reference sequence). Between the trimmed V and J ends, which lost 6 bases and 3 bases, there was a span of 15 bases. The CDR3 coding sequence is TGCAGTGCCGAACCGGGACATTTCTACGAGCAGTACTTC. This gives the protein CSAEPGHFYEQYF.

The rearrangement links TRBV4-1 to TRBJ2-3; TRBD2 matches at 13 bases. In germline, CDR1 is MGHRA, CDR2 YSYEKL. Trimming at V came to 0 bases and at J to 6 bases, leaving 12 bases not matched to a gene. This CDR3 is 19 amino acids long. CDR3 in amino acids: CASSQDRRTSGSFWDTQYF. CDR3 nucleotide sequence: TGCGCCAGCAGCCAAGACAGGCGGACTAGCGGGAGTTTTTGGGATACGCAGTATTTT.

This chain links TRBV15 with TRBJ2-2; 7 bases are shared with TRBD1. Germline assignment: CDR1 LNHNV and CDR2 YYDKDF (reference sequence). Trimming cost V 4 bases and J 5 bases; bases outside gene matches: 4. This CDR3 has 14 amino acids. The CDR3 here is CATSTGGETGELFF. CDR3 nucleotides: TGTGCCACCAGCACAGGGGGAGAGACCGGGGAGCTGTTTTTT.

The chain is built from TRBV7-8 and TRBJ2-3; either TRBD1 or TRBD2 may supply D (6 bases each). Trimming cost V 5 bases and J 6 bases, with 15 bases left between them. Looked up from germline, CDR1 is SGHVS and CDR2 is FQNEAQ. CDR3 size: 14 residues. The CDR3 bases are TGTGCCAGCAGCCCTGACAGGACTACGGATACGCAGTATTTT. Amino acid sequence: CASSPDRTTDTQYF.

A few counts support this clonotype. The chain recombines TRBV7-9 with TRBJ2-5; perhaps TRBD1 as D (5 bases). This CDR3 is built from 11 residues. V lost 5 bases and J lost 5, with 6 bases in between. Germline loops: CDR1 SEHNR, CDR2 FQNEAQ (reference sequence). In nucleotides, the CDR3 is TGTGCCAGCAGCCCAGGGGAGACCCAGTACTTC. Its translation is CASSPGETQYF.

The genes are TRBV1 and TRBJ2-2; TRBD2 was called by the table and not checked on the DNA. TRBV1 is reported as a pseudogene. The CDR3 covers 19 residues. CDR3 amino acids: CTSSQDRDRAGGPCMVLFF. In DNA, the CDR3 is TGCACCAGCAGCCAAGATCGGGATAGGGCGGGGGGGCCTTGTATGGTGCTGTTTTTT.

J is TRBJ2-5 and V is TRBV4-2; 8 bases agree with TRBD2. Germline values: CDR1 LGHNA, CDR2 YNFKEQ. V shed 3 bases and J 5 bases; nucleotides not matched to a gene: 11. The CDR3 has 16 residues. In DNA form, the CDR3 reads TGTGCCAGCAGCCAGCCGGGGGGGTCGGGAGTCGAGACCCAGTACTTC. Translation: CASSQPGGSGVETQYF.